The rows below give T cell receptor beta chains drawn from one sample of a study of T cells expressing NK-cell markers. TCRdb reprocessed the 5' RACE reads and reports one entry per CDR3 protein, with no DNA. The sample holds about 260,000 distinct CDR3 sequences. Sequences were obtained from blood T cells: a sorted CD56 or NKG2C T cell subset, CD4+ or CD8+ T cells, or bulk PBMC T cells (not recorded which). The receptor set was obtained from a woman aged 18-70 years in good health. Both conserved end residues are part of each CDR3.

v_gene: TRBV14
j_gene: TRBJ2-3
CDR3aa: CASSQELWGGTQYF

v_gene: TRBV20-1
j_gene: TRBJ2-2
CDR3aa: CSARSGYGELFF

v_gene: TRBV27
j_gene: TRBJ2-5
CDR3aa: CASSFLTSGRIRETQYF

v_gene: TRBV6-2/TRBV6-3
j_gene: TRBJ2-3
CDR3aa: CASSYVANTQYF

v_gene: TRBV7-2
j_gene: TRBJ1-2
CDR3aa: CASRLDRVSHYGYTF

v_gene: TRBV19
j_gene: TRBJ1-2
CDR3aa: CASRFIGNYGYTF

v_gene: TRBV14
j_gene: TRBJ2-2
CDR3aa: CASSQDLGQGARSGELFF

v_gene: TRBV7-2
j_gene: TRBJ2-5
CDR3aa: CASSRTGLETQYF

v_gene: TRBV30
j_gene: TRBJ2-3
CDR3aa: CACQAGRTDTQYF

v_gene: TRBV3-1
j_gene: TRBJ2-7
CDR3aa: CASSPGLVSEQYF

v_gene: TRBV7-3
j_gene: TRBJ2-3
CDR3aa: CASSSSGRSGDTQYF

v_gene: TRBV5-1
j_gene: TRBJ2-7
CDR3aa: CASSLDSGDSYEQYF

v_gene: TRBV20-1
j_gene: TRBJ2-5
CDR3aa: CSAEGLAGKTQYF

v_gene: TRBV29-1
j_gene: TRBJ2-1
CDR3aa: CSVGRGGGDNEQFF

v_gene: TRBV7-2
j_gene: TRBJ2-1
CDR3aa: CASKTSGGYNEQFF

v_gene: TRBV12-3/TRBV12-4
j_gene: TRBJ1-5
CDR3aa: CASSLFRQQNQPQHF

v_gene: TRBV6-2/TRBV6-3
j_gene: TRBJ1-5
CDR3aa: CASSYTGAQPQHF

v_gene: TRBV9
j_gene: TRBJ2-5
CDR3aa: CASSVESGRQETQYF

v_gene: TRBV4-2
j_gene: TRBJ2-3
CDR3aa: CASSQGGTRSTDTQYF

v_gene: TRBV20-1
j_gene: TRBJ2-3
CDR3aa: CSVVRQGIIGQYF

v_gene: TRBV5-1
j_gene: TRBJ1-3
CDR3aa: CASSNDGSSGNTIYF

v_gene: TRBV5-1
j_gene: TRBJ2-5
CDR3aa: CASSLAPGTSGSKTQYF

v_gene: TRBV10-2
j_gene: TRBJ2-1
CDR3aa: CASRGERVGKGEQFF

v_gene: TRBV15
j_gene: TRBJ1-5
CDR3aa: CATSRDRDDQPQHF

v_gene: TRBV7-3
j_gene: TRBJ2-5
CDR3aa: CASSLHPPTGGYETQYF

v_gene: TRBV9
j_gene: TRBJ2-6
CDR3aa: CASRARDGAGEGANVLTF

v_gene: TRBV12-3/TRBV12-4
j_gene: TRBJ1-1
CDR3aa: CASSALRGQGDTEAFF

v_gene: TRBV11-2
j_gene: TRBJ2-1
CDR3aa: CASSLLAGGPSSYNEQFF

v_gene: TRBV6-1
j_gene: TRBJ2-7
CDR3aa: CASSNDLVYEQYF

v_gene: TRBV28
j_gene: TRBJ1-2
CDR3aa: CASRSGQGLGTF

v_gene: TRBV20-1
j_gene: TRBJ1-2
CDR3aa: CSASGLYYGYTF

v_gene: TRBV29-1
j_gene: TRBJ1-1
CDR3aa: CSGSRGLGAEAFF

v_gene: TRBV7-2
j_gene: TRBJ2-1
CDR3aa: CASSVTGLNEQFF

v_gene: TRBV11-1
j_gene: TRBJ1-5
CDR3aa: CASSLDPRGTGYNQPQHF

v_gene: TRBV16
j_gene: TRBJ2-7
CDR3aa: CASSQAPSGTYEQYF

v_gene: TRBV11-2
j_gene: TRBJ2-6
CDR3aa: CASSPTIQGLSGANVLTF

v_gene: TRBV7-2
j_gene: TRBJ2-7
CDR3aa: CASSLARGSVYEQYF

v_gene: TRBV5-1
j_gene: TRBJ1-1
CDR3aa: CASSGGQPRSEAFF

v_gene: TRBV30
j_gene: TRBJ2-5
CDR3aa: CAWGQGLRLETQYF

v_gene: TRBV5-1
j_gene: TRBJ1-3
CDR3aa: CASSLGAGRAGNTIYF

v_gene: TRBV10-3
j_gene: TRBJ1-5
CDR3aa: CAISEGQHNQPQHF

v_gene: TRBV20-1
j_gene: TRBJ2-1
CDR3aa: CSASTTLGAGGPSSYNEQFF

v_gene: TRBV20-1
j_gene: TRBJ2-7
CDR3aa: CSARDRLASFYEQYF

v_gene: TRBV12-3/TRBV12-4
j_gene: TRBJ1-1
CDR3aa: CASRPRQGGQTFF

v_gene: TRBV20-1
j_gene: TRBJ2-7
CDR3aa: CSARGLRERVYEQYF

v_gene: TRBV20-1
j_gene: TRBJ1-1
CDR3aa: CSAPGISYLMNTEAFF

v_gene: TRBV29-1
j_gene: TRBJ2-4
CDR3aa: CSVFKGEGKNIQYF

v_gene: TRBV4-3
j_gene: TRBJ1-6
CDR3aa: CASSQERLFPLHF

v_gene: TRBV24-1
j_gene: TRBJ2-5
CDR3aa: CATRSGGIQETQYF

v_gene: TRBV5-1
j_gene: TRBJ2-5
CDR3aa: CASTFLAGVQETQYF

v_gene: TRBV4-2
j_gene: TRBJ2-2
CDR3aa: CASSRGTSGGAATGELFF

v_gene: TRBV20-1
j_gene: TRBJ2-1
CDR3aa: CSAPHLAASSYNEQFF

v_gene: TRBV20-1
j_gene: TRBJ1-2
CDR3aa: CSARGGTGFVGYTF